The 23 T cell receptor beta chains given below trace back to one sample, sequenced in a study of identical twins. Each CDR3 protein gets one entry after TCRdb re-called the 5' RACE reads with MiXCR. The repertoire holds 200,000 to 300,000 distinct CDR3 sequences, with roughly 7.5% as singletons. These data are also associated with another study on yellow fever vaccine responses in identical twins.

The sample comprised CD8+ T cells sorted from blood. These receptors all stem from a woman aged 18-35 years in good health.

This clonotype was seen at least ten times. The gene calls are TRBV29-1 and TRBJ1-1; the match to TRBD1 covers 7 bases. Germline-derived CDR1 and CDR2 are SQVTM and ANQGSEA. The trim removed 5 bases at V and 4 bases at J, leaving 10 bases unmatched. This CDR3 spans 14 amino acids. CDR3 in DNA: TGCAGCGTTCCCTTGGGGGACAGCCTCACTGAAGCTTTCTTT. Translating it yields CSVPLGDSLTEAFF.

This clonotype was counted a few times. The V and J genes are TRBV12-3 or TRBV12-4 and TRBJ2-5; 8 bases align to TRBD2. V trimming: 7 bases; J trimming: 4 bases; junction bases outside the gene matches: 8. This CDR3 region has 14 residues. DNA of the CDR3: TGTGCCAGCACTCCCCCGGGAGGGGGAGAGACCCAGTACTTC. It translates to CASTPPGGGETQYF.

In its sample, this clonotype was seen many times. This sequence joins TRBV20-1 and TRBJ2-2, with no clear D. The germline V and J ends were trimmed by 0 bases and 1 base, with 9 bases remaining between them. CDR3 length: 15 residues. In germline, CDR1 is DFQATT, CDR2 SNEGSKA (reference sequence). The CDR3 here is CSARDEPLNTGELFF. CDR3 DNA sequence: TGCAGTGCTAGAGATGAACCCTTGAACACCGGGGAGCTGTTTTTT.

This chain joins TRBV28 and TRBJ2-7, with a tentative D call TRBD2 (6 bases). Deletions cut 5 bases from V and 2 bases from J, with 13 bases between. Germline loops: CDR1 MDHEN, CDR2 SYDVKM. The CDR3 is 14 residues long. The CDR3 DNA reads TGTGCCAGCAGTCCTGGGGGGACCACCTACGAGCAGTACGTC. Its translation is CASSPGGTTYEQYV.

Only a few counts were recorded for this clonotype. The chain links TRBV5-5 to TRBJ2-7, with 7 nucleotides matching TRBD2. Germline trimming cut 4 bases from V and 0 bases from J; bases unmatched to any gene: 4. The CDR3 extends over 14 amino acids. Germline V lookup: CDR1 SGHKS, CDR2 YYEKEE (reference sequence). The CDR3 region is CASSHGGSSYEQYV. Here the CDR3 DNA reads TGTGCCAGCAGCCACGGGGGGAGCTCCTACGAGCAGTACGTC.

This clonotype was counted at least ten times. The chain employs TRBV12-3 or TRBV12-4 and TRBJ1-4; TRBD1 is a possible D gene (5 bases). V was trimmed by 4 bases and J by 0 bases, leaving 12 bases between them. CDR3 size: 16 residues. CDR3 sequence: CASSSRWGSTNEKLFF. CDR3 DNA sequence: TGTGCCAGCAGTTCCCGTTGGGGGTCAACTAATGAAAAACTGTTTTTT.

At least ten counts were recorded for this clonotype. The V gene is TRBV7-8, the J gene TRBJ1-2; D not resolved. CDR3 length equals 14 residues. V was pared by 5 bases and J by 1 base, with 11 bases between. Germline V gene data show CDR1 as SGHVS and CDR2 as FQNEAQ. This CDR3 reads CASSESPFNYGYTF. Here the CDR3 DNA reads TGTGCCAGCAGCGAGAGTCCCTTTAACTATGGCTACACCTTC.

This clonotype occurred a few times. The CDR3 sequence is CASSPTGYYEQYF. DNA for the CDR3: TGTGCCAGCAGCCCGACAGGGTACTACGAGCAGTACTTC. V usage is TRBV7-9 and J usage is TRBJ2-7; TRBD1 matches 7 bases. The germline V gene encodes CDR1 SEHNR and CDR2 FQNEAQ (reference sequence). The ends lost 5 bases at V and 3 bases at J; junction bases unmatched: 4. CDR3 length equals 13 residues.

This clonotype was counted at least ten times. The CDR3 region has the DNA TGCGCCAGCACTTCGGACAACTATGGCTACACCTTC. This encodes CASTSDNYGYTF. The rearrangement joins TRBV5-1 to TRBJ1-2; D gene uncertain. From germline, CDR1 is SGHRS and CDR2 YFSETQ. Trimming took off 6 bases at V and 2 bases at J, with 8 bases between the two ends. The CDR3 has 12 amino acids.

At least ten counts were recorded for this clonotype. The V call is TRBV21-1, the J call TRBJ2-7. TRBV21-1 is annotated as a pseudogene. This CDR3 comprises 14 residues. The CDR3 DNA follows: TGTGCCAGCAGCAAACGCTGGACCTACTCCGAGCAGTACGTC. Encoded protein: CASSKRWTYSEQYV.

This sequence joins TRBV25-1 and TRBJ2-1; 10 bases are a match to TRBD1. The junction had 12 bases not matched to a gene; V was cut back by 4 bases and J by 0 bases. The CDR3 sequence is 19 residues long. Germline V lookup: CDR1 MGHDK, CDR2 SYGVNS. CDR3 in amino acids: CASSGIGTGETSSYNEQFF. The CDR3 region has the DNA TGTGCCAGCAGTGGGATCGGGACAGGGGAAACGAGCTCCTACAATGAGCAGTTCTTC.

The V and J genes are TRBV7-9 and TRBJ1-4, with no clear D. V lost 5 bases and J 7 bases, leaving 14 bases between the germline ends. CDR1 and CDR2 (germline): SEHNR, FQNEAQ (reference sequence). The CDR3 length is 14 residues. The CDR3 protein is CASSPPSRPEKLFF. The DNA for the CDR3 is TGTGCCAGCAGCCCCCCTTCGAGGCCTGAAAAACTGTTTTTT. Full variable domain (remainder filled in from reference TRBV7-9 and TRBJ1-4): DTGVSQNPRHKITKRGQNVTFRCDPISEHNRLYWYRQTLGQGPEFLTYFQNEAQLEKSRLLSDRFSAERPKGSFSTLEIQRTEQGDSAMYLCASSPPSRPEKLFFGSGTQLSVL.

This clonotype was observed a few times. This chain connects TRBV20-1 to TRBJ1-1; D perhaps matches TRBD1 (6 bases). Per germline, CDR1 DFQATT and CDR2 SNEGSKA (reference sequence). Trimming took off 2 bases at V and 3 bases at J, with 10 bases between the two ends. There are 13 residues in the CDR3. CDR3 residues: CSARKTGYTEAFF. The CDR3 DNA is TGCAGTGCTAGAAAAACAGGGTACACTGAAGCTTTCTTT.

This clonotype was seen many times. The genes are TRBV11-2 and TRBJ2-2, with 8 bases identical to TRBD2. V gave up 5 bases and J gave up 4 bases; unmatched junction bases: 12. CDR1 is SGHAT, CDR2 FQNNGV, per germline. The CDR3 runs to 17 residues. Written as DNA, the CDR3 is TGTGCCAGCAGCCACCAATTAGCGGGGCCAATCACCGGGGAGCTGTTTTTT. Translated, it gives CASSHQLAGPITGELFF.

This clonotype appeared a few times. The CDR3 DNA reads TGTGCCAGCAGCCCCGGTGGCGGGAGTGGTGATGAGCAGTTCTTC. It translates to CASSPGGGSGDEQFF. This sequence joins TRBV9 and TRBJ2-1, with 7 bases matching TRBD2. This CDR3 is built from 15 residues. The V gene end was trimmed by 4 bases and the J gene end by 8 bases; junction bases not matched to a gene: 12. Per germline, CDR1 SGDLS and CDR2 YYNGEE.

Many counts were recorded for this clonotype. The chain recombines TRBV12-3 or TRBV12-4 with TRBJ2-3; 9 nucleotides align to TRBD2. This CDR3 comprises 15 residues. The J segment lost 2 bases and the V segment lost 5 bases, leaving 5 bases of the junction unmatched. CDR3 protein: CASSPRLAVTDTQYF. The CDR3 DNA follows: TGTGCCAGCAGTCCCCGACTAGCGGTCACAGATACGCAGTATTTT.

As DNA, the CDR3 is TGTGCCAGCAGCCCGACTAGCGGGAGGAGTAATGAGCAGTTCTTC. As protein: CASSPTSGRSNEQFF. The chain uses TRBV13 and TRBJ2-1; TRBD2 agrees at 13 bases. The CDR3 is 15 amino acids. Germline V gene sequence: CDR1 PRHDT, CDR2 FYEKMQ (reference sequence). V gave up 5 bases and J gave up 7 bases; unmatched junction bases: 5.

This clonotype has a count of ten or more. The chain joins TRBV29-1 to TRBJ1-2; 7 bases fit TRBD1. With 6 bases clipped from V and 5 bases from J, the junction kept 9 bases outside the gene matches. Germline CDR1 is SQVTM and CDR2 is ANQGSEA. The CDR3 runs to 13 residues. This CDR3 is CSVPTGELYGYTF. The DNA of the CDR3 is TGCAGCGTCCCTACAGGGGAACTATATGGCTACACCTTC.

This clonotype showed up just a few times. The rearrangement links TRBV27 to TRBJ2-7, with D possibly matching TRBD1 (5 bases). CDR3 size: 14 residues. Germline CDR1 MNHEY, CDR2 SMNVEV (reference sequence). V lost 4 bases and J lost 1, with 11 bases in between. CDR3 in amino acids: CASSYGHASYEQYF. CDR3 nucleotides: TGTGCCAGCAGTTACGGACACGCTTCCTACGAGCAGTACTTC.

The gene calls are TRBV20-1 and TRBJ1-2; TRBD1 is a possible D gene (6 bases). Germline assignment: CDR1 DFQATT and CDR2 SNEGSKA (reference sequence). With 4 bases removed from V and 3 bases from J, the gap between germline ends came to 21 bases. This CDR3 comprises 16 residues. CDR3 DNA sequence: TGCAGTGCTAACCTCGATACAGGGTTAGACGACTATGGCTACACCTTC. Protein sequence: CSANLDTGLDDYGYTF.

This clonotype came up a few times. Here the CDR3 DNA reads TGTGCCAGCAGCGTAGTGGAGGCGGGCGGCTACACCTTC. Translated: CASSVVEAGGYTF. This chain connects TRBV9 to TRBJ1-2; D remains ambiguous. The CDR3 runs to 13 residues. Germline values: CDR1 SGDLS, CDR2 YYNGEE. V shed 0 bases and J shed 8 bases, with 11 bases lying between them.

This clonotype occurred many times. The rearrangement uses TRBV2 and TRBJ1-5, with unresolved D. V was cut by 1 base and J by 5 bases, with 12 bases left in between. CDR1 and CDR2 from the germline V gene are SNHLY and FYNNEI. The CDR3 extends over 15 amino acids. The CDR3 reads CASSEVGDGHQPQHF. The DNA of the CDR3 is TGTGCCAGCAGTGAAGTAGGAGACGGACATCAGCCCCAGCATTTT.

The rearrangement uses TRBV20-1 and TRBJ2-7, with D perhaps TRBD2 (6 bases). The V gene's germline CDR1 is DFQATT and CDR2 SNEGSKA (reference sequence). Trimming took off 5 bases at V and 4 bases at J, with 9 bases between the two ends. CDR3 length: 11 residues. The CDR3 here is CSARRAYEQYV. CDR3 bases: TGCAGTGCTCGGAGGGCATACGAGCAGTACGTC.